This TCR beta chain was captured by sequencing in a study of blood T cell repertoires in COVID-19 (dated by TCRdb to about 2020). Turning to the overall study: Samples covering the acute and convalescent phases of COVID-19 were provided by collaborators in the United States, Italy and Spain. Sample metadata almost always included a de-identified subject ID, COVID-19 status, age in years and sex. The prospective study material was composed of cDNA or gDNA derived from T cells, B-cell-depleted T cells, or PBMCs. Where HLA class I and class II types were available, the types were taken from metadata supplied by the sample provider, not from assay-based typing. The dataset comprised deeply sampled blood TCRbeta repertoires from subjects exposed to, actively infected with, or recovered from COVID-19. The samples were drawn from the first 160 participants of the ongoing ImmuneRACE study and from 1,254 subjects provided by 6 global collaborators. A freely available public database, intended as a resource for researchers studying the immune response to SARS-CoV-2, is where the repertoires were released.

The immunoSEQ Assay, a bias-controlled multiplex PCR, was used to amplify TCRbeta CDR3 regions from genomic DNA. From the authors' description of their analysis: Nucleated cell counts per sample were estimated from amplification of reference gene primers within the assay. Sequence reads were collapsed and filtered to measure the absolute abundance of every unique TCRbeta CDR3 rearrangement. For each sample, productive Simpson clonality was calculated as the square root of Simpson's diversity index across productive rearrangements. In its TCRdb copy, this immuneACCESS table keeps in-frame sequences only and misses some clones. Where compared with another copy, unresolved V genes explain less than half of these, and the others have no known cause. The V and J calls and the clone size are those of that table, but D and trimming were determined from the DNA. The sample table lists roughly 700,000 clones, 75% to 90% of them with a count of one. The ten most abundant clones make up over 0.2% of the sample.

In its sample, this clone was seen a few times. The antigen it binds to is not known. Base-call qualities are not available, and no considerably larger clone is one nucleotide away. The collaborating institutions used their own protocols to collect whole blood in K2EDTA tubes. For TCRbeta analysis, collaborators shipped samples as frozen whole blood, isolated PBMCs, or DNA extracted from either of those sample types. The paper as a whole reports these results and caveats: Clinical and demographic metadata were provided uncurated, with the amount varying by source and participant.

CDR3 length: 15 amino acids, cysteine to phenylalanine. Only the CDR3 DNA stays, 45 bases, in frame from base 1. V ends up 4 bases short and J 7 bases short, with an unmatched junction base count of 8. Reading the germline V gene (reference sequence) gives CDR1 SGHKS and CDR2 YYEKEE. Recombination linked TRBV5-5 to TRBJ1-4, with 9 bases aligning to TRBD1. Sequenced material: peripheral blood. The receptor was derived from a woman younger than 35 with acute or convalescent COVID-19. Here the CDR3 is given as CASSPGDRESEKLFF. In nucleotides, the sequence is TGTGCCAGCAGCCCAGGGGACAGGGAAAGTGAAAAACTGTTTTTT.